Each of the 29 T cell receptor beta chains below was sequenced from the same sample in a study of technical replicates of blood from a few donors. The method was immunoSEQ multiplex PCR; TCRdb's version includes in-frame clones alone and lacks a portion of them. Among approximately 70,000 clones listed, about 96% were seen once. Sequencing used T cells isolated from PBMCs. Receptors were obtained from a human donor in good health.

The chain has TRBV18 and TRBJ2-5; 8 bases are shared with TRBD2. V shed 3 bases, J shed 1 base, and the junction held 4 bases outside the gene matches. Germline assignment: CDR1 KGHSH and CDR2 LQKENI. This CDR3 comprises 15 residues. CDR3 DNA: TGTGCCAGCTCACCTCAACTAGCGGCCCAAGAGACCCAGTACTTC. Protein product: CASSPQLAAQETQYF.

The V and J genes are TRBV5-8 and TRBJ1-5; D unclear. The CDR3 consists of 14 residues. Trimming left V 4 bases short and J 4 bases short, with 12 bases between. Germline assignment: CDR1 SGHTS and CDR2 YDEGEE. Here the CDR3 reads CASSPGGGNQPQHF. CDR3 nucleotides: TGTGCCAGCAGCCCCGGCGGAGGAAATCAGCCCCAGCATTTT.

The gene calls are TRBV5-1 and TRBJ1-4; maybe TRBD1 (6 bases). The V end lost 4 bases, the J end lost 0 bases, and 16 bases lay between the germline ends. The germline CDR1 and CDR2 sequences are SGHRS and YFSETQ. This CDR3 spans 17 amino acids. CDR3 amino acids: CASSREDSTSTNEKLFF. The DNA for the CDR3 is TGCGCCAGCAGCCGGGAGGACAGCACCTCAACTAATGAAAAACTGTTTTTT.

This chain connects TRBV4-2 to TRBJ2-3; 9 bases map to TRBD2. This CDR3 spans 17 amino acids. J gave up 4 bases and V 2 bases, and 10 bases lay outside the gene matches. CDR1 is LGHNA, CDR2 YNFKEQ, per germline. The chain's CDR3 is CASSQPSGGRVPDTQYF. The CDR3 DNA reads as TGTGCCAGCAGCCAACCCAGCGGGGGGAGAGTCCCAGATACGCAGTATTTT.

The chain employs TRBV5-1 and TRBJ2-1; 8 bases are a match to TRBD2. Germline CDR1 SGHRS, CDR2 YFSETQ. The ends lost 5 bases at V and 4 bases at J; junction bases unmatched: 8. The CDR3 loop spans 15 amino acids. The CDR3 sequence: CASSYGGGRYNEQFF. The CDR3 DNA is TGCGCCAGCAGTTACGGGGGGGGACGGTACAATGAGCAGTTCTTC.

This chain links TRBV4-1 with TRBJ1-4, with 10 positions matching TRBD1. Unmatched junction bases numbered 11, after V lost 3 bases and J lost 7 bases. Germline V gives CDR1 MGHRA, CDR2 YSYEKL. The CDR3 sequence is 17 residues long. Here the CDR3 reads CASSHFGQGDLSEKLFF. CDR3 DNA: TGCGCCAGCAGCCATTTCGGACAGGGGGATTTATCTGAAAAACTGTTTTTT.

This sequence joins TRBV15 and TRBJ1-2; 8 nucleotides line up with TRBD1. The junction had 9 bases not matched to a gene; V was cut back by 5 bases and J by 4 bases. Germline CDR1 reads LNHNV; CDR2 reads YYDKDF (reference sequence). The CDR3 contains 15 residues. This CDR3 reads CATSPRTGFIYGYTF. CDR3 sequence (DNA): TGTGCCACCAGCCCCCGGACAGGGTTTATCTATGGCTACACCTTC. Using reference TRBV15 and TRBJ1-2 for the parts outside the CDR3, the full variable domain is DAMVIQNPRYQVTQFGKPVTLSCSQTLNHNVMYWYQQKSSQAPKLLFHYYDKDFNNEADTPDNFQSRRPNTSFCFLDIRSPGLGDTAMYLCATSPRTGFIYGYTFGSGTRLTVV.

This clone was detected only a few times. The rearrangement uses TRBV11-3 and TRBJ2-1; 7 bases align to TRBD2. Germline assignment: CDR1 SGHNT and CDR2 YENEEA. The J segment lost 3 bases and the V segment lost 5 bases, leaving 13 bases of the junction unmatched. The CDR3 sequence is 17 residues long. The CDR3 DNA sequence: TGTGCCAGCAGCCTACGGGGAGGGAATAGCGTCTACAATGAGCAGTTCTTC. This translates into CASSLRGGNSVYNEQFF. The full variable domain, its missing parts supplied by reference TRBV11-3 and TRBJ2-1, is EAGVVQSPRYKIIEKKQPVAFWCNPISGHNTLYWYLQNLGQGPELLIRYENEEAVDDSQLPKDRFSAERLKGVDSTLKIQPAELGDSAVYLCASSLRGGNSVYNEQFFGPGTRLTVL.

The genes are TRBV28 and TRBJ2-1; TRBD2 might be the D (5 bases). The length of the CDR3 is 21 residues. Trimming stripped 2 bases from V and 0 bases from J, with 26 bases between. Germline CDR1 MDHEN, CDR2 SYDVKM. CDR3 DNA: TGTGCCAGCAGTTTAAGGGTGTTTAAGGGTACCGGGGAAAGCTCCTACAATGAGCAGTTCTTC. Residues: CASSLRVFKGTGESSYNEQFF.

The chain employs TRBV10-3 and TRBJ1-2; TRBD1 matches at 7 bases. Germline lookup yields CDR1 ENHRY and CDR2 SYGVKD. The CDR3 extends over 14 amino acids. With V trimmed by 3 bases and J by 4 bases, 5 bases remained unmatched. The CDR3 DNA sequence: TGTGCCATCAGTGAAAGGGGGCAGACCTATGGCTACACCTTC. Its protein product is CAISERGQTYGYTF.

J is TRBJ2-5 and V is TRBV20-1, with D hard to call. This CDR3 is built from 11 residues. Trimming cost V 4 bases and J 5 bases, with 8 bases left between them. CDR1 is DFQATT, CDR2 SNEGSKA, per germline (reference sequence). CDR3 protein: CSANQLETQYF. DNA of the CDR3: TGCAGTGCTAACCAACTGGAGACCCAGTACTTC.

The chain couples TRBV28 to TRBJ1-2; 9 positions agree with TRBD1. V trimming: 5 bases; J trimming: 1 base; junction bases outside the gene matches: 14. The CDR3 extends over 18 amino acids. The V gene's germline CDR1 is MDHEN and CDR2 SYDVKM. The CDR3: CASSGTNTGGEGNYGYTF. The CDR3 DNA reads TGTGCCAGCAGTGGAACAAATACAGGGGGCGAGGGTAACTATGGCTACACCTTC.

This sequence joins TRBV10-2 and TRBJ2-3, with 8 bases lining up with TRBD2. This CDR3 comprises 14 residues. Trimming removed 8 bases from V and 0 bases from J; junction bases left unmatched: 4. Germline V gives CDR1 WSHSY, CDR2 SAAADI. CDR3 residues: CASEREISTDTQYF. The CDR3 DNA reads TGCGCCAGCGAGCGGGAGATTAGCACAGATACGCAGTATTTT.

CDR3 sequence (DNA): TGTGCCAGTAGTACCGGGACTAGCGGGGGGGCAACTACGCAGTATTTT. This encodes CASSTGTSGGATTQYF. The chain joins TRBV19 to TRBJ2-3; 16 nucleotides align to TRBD2. V lost 4 bases to trimming and J lost 8 bases; unmatched junction nucleotides: 6. CDR1 LNHDA and CDR2 SQIVND come from the germline V gene (reference sequence). The CDR3 has 16 amino acids. The full variable domain, in which reference TRBV19 and TRBJ2-3 provide the parts outside the CDR3, is DGGITQSPKYLFRKEGQNVTLSCEQNLNHDAMYWYRQDPGQGLRLIYYSQIVNDFQKGDIAEGYSVSREKKESFPLTVTSAQKNPTAFYLCASSTGTSGGATTQYFGPGTRLTVL.

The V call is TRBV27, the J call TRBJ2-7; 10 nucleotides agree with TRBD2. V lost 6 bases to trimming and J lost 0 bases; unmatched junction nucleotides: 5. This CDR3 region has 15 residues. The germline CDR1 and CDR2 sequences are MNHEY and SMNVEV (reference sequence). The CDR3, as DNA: TGTGCCAGCAGAGTGACTAGCGGGTTCTCCTACGAGCAGTACTTC. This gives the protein CASRVTSGFSYEQYF.

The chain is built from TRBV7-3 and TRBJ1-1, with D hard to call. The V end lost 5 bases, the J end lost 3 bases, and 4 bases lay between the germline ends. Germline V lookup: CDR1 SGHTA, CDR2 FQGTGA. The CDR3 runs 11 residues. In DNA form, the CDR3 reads TGTGCCAGCAGCGAGGACACTGAAGCTTTCTTT. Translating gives CASSEDTEAFF.

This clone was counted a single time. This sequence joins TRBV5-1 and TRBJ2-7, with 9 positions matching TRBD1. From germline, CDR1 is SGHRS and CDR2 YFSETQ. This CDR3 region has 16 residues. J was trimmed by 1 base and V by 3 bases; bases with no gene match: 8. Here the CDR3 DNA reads TGCGCCAGCAGCTCAGCGATACAGGGGGCTTCCTACGAGCAGTACTTC. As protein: CASSSAIQGASYEQYF.

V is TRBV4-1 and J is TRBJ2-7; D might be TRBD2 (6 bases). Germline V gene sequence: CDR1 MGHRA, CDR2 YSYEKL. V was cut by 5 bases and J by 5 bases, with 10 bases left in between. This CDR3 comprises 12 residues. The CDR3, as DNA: TGCGCCAGCAGCTGGAGGGAGGACGAGCAGTACTTC. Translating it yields CASSWREDEQYF.

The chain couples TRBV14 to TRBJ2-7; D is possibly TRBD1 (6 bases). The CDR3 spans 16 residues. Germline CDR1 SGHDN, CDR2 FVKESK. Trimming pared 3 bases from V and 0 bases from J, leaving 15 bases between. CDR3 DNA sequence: TGTGCCAGCAGCCACCGACCTATGGGACACTCCTACGAGCAGTACTTC. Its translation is CASSHRPMGHSYEQYF.

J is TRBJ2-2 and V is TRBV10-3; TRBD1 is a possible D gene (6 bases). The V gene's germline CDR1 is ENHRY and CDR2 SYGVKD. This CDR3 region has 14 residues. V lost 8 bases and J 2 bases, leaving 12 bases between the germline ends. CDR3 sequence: CAIRAQGNTGELFF. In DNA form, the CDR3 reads TGTGCCATCCGCGCACAGGGCAACACCGGGGAGCTGTTTTTT.

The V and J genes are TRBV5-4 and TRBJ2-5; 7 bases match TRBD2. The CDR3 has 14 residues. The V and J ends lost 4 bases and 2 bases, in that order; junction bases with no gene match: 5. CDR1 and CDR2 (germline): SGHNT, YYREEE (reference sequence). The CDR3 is CASSGSGTQETQYF. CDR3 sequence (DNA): TGTGCCAGCAGCGGAAGCGGGACGCAAGAGACCCAGTACTTC.

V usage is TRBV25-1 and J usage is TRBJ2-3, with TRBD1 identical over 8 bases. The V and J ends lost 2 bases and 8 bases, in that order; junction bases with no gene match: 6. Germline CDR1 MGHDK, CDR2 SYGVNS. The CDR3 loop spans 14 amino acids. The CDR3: CASSENDRGGTQYF. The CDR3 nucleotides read TGTGCCAGCAGTGAAAACGACAGGGGAGGTACGCAGTATTTT. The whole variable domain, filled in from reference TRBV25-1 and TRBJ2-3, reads EADIYQTPRYLVIGTGKKITLECSQTMGHDKMYWYQQDPGMELHLIHYSYGVNSTEKGDLSSESTVSRIRTEHFPLTLESARPSHTSQYLCASSENDRGGTQYFGPGTRLTVL.

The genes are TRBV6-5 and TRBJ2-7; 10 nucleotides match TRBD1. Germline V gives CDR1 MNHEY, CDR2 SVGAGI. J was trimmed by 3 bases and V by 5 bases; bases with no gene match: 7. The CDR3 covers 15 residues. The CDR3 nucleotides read TGTGCCAGCAGTAAGTTCGACAGGGGGCTCTACGAGCAGTACTTC. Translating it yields CASSKFDRGLYEQYF.

The CDR3 nucleotides read TGTGCCAGCAGTTACGGGCAGGAGGAAGAGACCCAGTACTTC. Translated: CASSYGQEEETQYF. This chain links TRBV6-5 with TRBJ2-5; tentative D call: TRBD2 (5 bases). This CDR3 is 14 amino acids long. Germline V gives CDR1 MNHEY, CDR2 SVGAGI. Trimming took 2 bases from V and 3 from J, leaving 10 bases between them.

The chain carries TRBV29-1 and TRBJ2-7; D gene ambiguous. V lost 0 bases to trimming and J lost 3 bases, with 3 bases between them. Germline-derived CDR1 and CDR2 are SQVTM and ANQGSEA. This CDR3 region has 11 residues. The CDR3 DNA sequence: TGCAGCGTTGAAGACAACTACGAGCAGTACTTC. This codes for CSVEDNYEQYF.

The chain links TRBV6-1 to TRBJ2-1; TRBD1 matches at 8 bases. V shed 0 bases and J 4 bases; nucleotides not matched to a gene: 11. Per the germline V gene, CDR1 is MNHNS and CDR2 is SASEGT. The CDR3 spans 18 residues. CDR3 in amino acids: CASSEAFRGTGDYNEQFF. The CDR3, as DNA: TGTGCCAGCAGTGAAGCGTTTCGGGGGACAGGCGATTACAATGAGCAGTTCTTC.

The DNA for the CDR3 is TGTGCCAGCAGTGAGGTAGTGGCAGGCGATAAGTATCAGCCCCAGCATTTT. Its translation is CASSEVVAGDKYQPQHF. The V and J genes are TRBV6-1 and TRBJ1-5, with unresolved D. V was pared by 3 bases and J by 5 bases, with 20 bases between. The germline V gene has CDR1 MNHNS and CDR2 SASEGT. The CDR3 contains 17 residues.

CDR3 residues: CASSQEGLAAHEQYF. The CDR3 DNA is TGCGCCAGCAGCCAAGAAGGGCTAGCGGCCCACGAGCAGTACTTC. This chain connects TRBV4-1 to TRBJ2-7; 7 nucleotides agree with TRBD2. From germline, CDR1 is MGHRA and CDR2 YSYEKL. The CDR3 is 15 amino acids. The V segment lost 0 bases and the J segment 5 bases; nucleotides outside the gene matches: 7.

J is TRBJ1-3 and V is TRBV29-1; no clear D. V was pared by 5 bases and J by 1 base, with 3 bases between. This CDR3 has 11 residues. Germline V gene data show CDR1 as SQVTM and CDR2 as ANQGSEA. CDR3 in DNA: TGCAGCGTTCGGTCTGGAAACACCATATATTTT. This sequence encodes CSVRSGNTIYF.